These T cell receptor beta chains were read from a single sample in a study of blood T cell repertoires in COVID-19. This table comes from immunoSEQ multiplex PCR, and its TCRdb copy is limited to in-frame clones, with some not included. The sample lists 130,000 to 150,000 clones; roughly 87% were seen once. The sequenced sample was PBMCs or T cells enriched from blood (not recorded which). Receptors were obtained from a woman between 40 and 50 years old who had been exposed to COVID-19. Both conserved end residues are part of each CDR3. The D gene is left open where the match is weak. Size is omitted from some rows. Given values are once, few, many or a class for expanded clones.

D gene	V gene	clone size	J gene	CDR3 protein	CDR3 DNA
TRBD1	TRBV9	.	TRBJ2-1	CASSVATGREEQFF	TGTGCCAGCAGCGTGGCGACAGGGCGCGAAGAGCAGTTCTTC
.	TRBV24-1	.	TRBJ1-5	CATSDGQTLSNQPQHF	TGTGCCACCAGTGACGGACAGACCCTCAGCAATCAGCCCCAGCATTTT
TRBD1	TRBV5-1	.	TRBJ1-3	CASTVSGTGTGNTIYF	TGCGCCAGCACCGTATCCGGGACAGGGACTGGAAACACCATATATTTT
TRBD2	TRBV6-2/TRBV6-3	once	TRBJ2-3	CASSSLSGGHRTDTQYF	TGTGCCAGCAGTTCCCTCAGCGGGGGCCACAGGACAGATACGCAGTATTTT
.	TRBV15	.	TRBJ1-1	CATSREVRGETEAFF	TGTGCCACCAGCAGAGAGGTTCGGGGAGAAACTGAAGCTTTCTTT
TRBD1	TRBV7-9	.	TRBJ1-6	CASSLTGVGSPLHF	TGTGCCAGCAGCTTAACAGGGGTTGGATCACCCCTCCACTTT
TRBD1	TRBV6-5	.	TRBJ1-2	CASSPRDRPLQGGTF	TGTGCCAGCAGTCCCCGGGACAGGCCCCTTCAGGGAGGCACCTTC
TRBD1	TRBV27	once	TRBJ1-1	CASSFPGTGRTEAFF	TGTGCCAGCAGTTTTCCCGGGACAGGGCGCACTGAAGCTTTCTTT
.	TRBV19	once	TRBJ1-1	CASRRDGAEAFF	TGTGCCAGTCGCAGGGATGGGGCTGAAGCTTTCTTT
TRBD1	TRBV4-1	.	TRBJ1-5	CASSQDPGGQQNQPQHF	TGCGCCAGCAGCCAAGATCCTGGGGGACAGCAAAATCAGCCCCAGCATTTT
.	TRBV15	.	TRBJ1-2	CATSRDSVWSGGGTPYGYTF	TGTGCCACCAGCAGAGATAGTGTCTGGAGCGGCGGGGGGACTCCTTATGGCTACACCTTC
.	TRBV5-1	.	TRBJ2-3	CASSQGGSTDTQYF	TGCGCCAGCAGCCAAGGGGGTAGCACAGATACGCAGTATTTT
.	TRBV4-1	.	TRBJ1-5	CASSQVLKGERNQPQHF	TGCGCCAGCAGCCAAGTCTTGAAAGGGGAACGAAATCAGCCCCAGCATTTT
TRBD1	TRBV3-1/TRBV3-2	once	TRBJ1-2	CASSQGEPTFTGTGDGGYTF	TGTGCCAGCAGCCAGGGCGAACCGACCTTCACCGGGACAGGGGACGGAGGCTACACCTTC
TRBD1	TRBV4-3	.	TRBJ1-2	CASSHLGKGAPEGYTF	TGCGCCAGCAGCCACTTGGGGAAGGGGGCCCCGGAGGGCTACACCTTC
.	TRBV14	many	TRBJ1-2	CASSPTTYRAGNYGYTF	TGTGCCAGCAGCCCAACCACCTACAGGGCAGGTAACTATGGCTACACCTTC
TRBD1	TRBV27	.	TRBJ2-7	CASSRQGAIYEQYF	TGTGCCAGCAGTAGACAGGGGGCAATCTACGAGCAGTACTTC
.	TRBV6-2/TRBV6-3	.	TRBJ2-7	CASSLGGGPYEQYF	TGTGCCAGCAGTCTAGGAGGTGGGCCCTACGAGCAGTACTTC
.	TRBV11-2	.	TRBJ2-1	CASSLVLNEQFF	TGTGCCAGCAGCTTAGTACTAAATGAGCAGTTCTTC
.	TRBV2	many	TRBJ2-1	CASSYFPNEQFF	TGTGCCAGCAGTTACTTTCCCAATGAGCAGTTCTTC
TRBD1	TRBV18	once	TRBJ2-3	CASSPGTGSTDTQYF	TGTGCCAGCTCACCAGGGACAGGGAGCACAGATACGCAGTATTTT
TRBD1	TRBV19	.	TRBJ1-1	CAIIRGRGEAFF	TGTGCCATTATCAGGGGGCGCGGAGAAGCTTTCTTT
.	TRBV19	.	TRBJ1-5	CASSAQSNQPQHF	TGTGCCAGTAGTGCCCAGAGCAATCAGCCCCAGCATTTT
.	TRBV7-2	.	TRBJ2-1	CASSFSPNNEQFF	TGTGCCAGCAGCTTTAGCCCCAACAATGAGCAGTTCTTC
TRBD1	TRBV15	once	TRBJ1-5	CATSRGGGESQPQHF	TGTGCCACCAGCAGAGGAGGGGGCGAAAGTCAGCCCCAGCATTTT
TRBD1	TRBV9	.	TRBJ1-5	CASSVPGQGENLYSNQPQHF	TGTGCCAGCAGCGTACCGGGACAGGGGGAGAACCTTTATAGCAATCAGCCCCAGCATTTT
TRBD1	TRBV5-4	few	TRBJ2-1	CASSSNGQGGNEQFF	TGTGCCAGCAGCTCCAACGGACAGGGAGGCAATGAGCAGTTCTTC